These 20 T cell receptor beta chains originate from one sample sequenced in a study of OX40 agonist ivuxolimab in advanced cancers. Repertoires were generated with immunoSEQ multiplex PCR, while TCRdb's copy carries only in-frame clones and drops some. Of approximately 68,000 clones in the sample, 91% were seen once. The specimen comprised CD4+ or CD8+ T cells sorted from blood, sampled in a trial of the OX40 agonist ivuxolimab. The receptors shown here come from an adult with an advanced solid tumor such as melanoma, head and neck, liver or kidney cancer.

J is TRBJ2-3 and V is TRBV5-1; 9 bases align to TRBD2. The V gene end was trimmed by 0 bases and the J gene end by 6 bases; junction bases not matched to a gene: 5. This CDR3 region has 15 residues. Germline CDR1 SGHRS, CDR2 YFSETQ. Here the CDR3 reads CASSLAGTSIDTQYF. CDR3 nucleotide sequence: TGCGCCAGCAGCTTGGCCGGGACTAGCATTGATACGCAGTATTTT.

V and J are TRBV19 and TRBJ1-5, with 9 bases aligning to TRBD1. The CDR3 has 17 amino acids. V shed 4 bases and J 6 bases; nucleotides not matched to a gene: 13. The germline CDR1 and CDR2 sequences are LNHDA and SQIVND (reference sequence). Here the CDR3 DNA reads TGTGCCAGTAGTACGACCTCCCCGGGACAGGGTATTCAGCCCCAGCATTTT. The encoded protein is CASSTTSPGQGIQPQHF. Full variable domain (missing parts from reference TRBV19 and TRBJ1-5): DGGITQSPKYLFRKEGQNVTLSCEQNLNHDAMYWYRQDPGQGLRLIYYSQIVNDFQKGDIAEGYSVSREKKESFPLTVTSAQKNPTAFYLCASSTTSPGQGIQPQHFGDGTRLSIL.

The chain uses TRBV6-5 and TRBJ2-3; D gene ambiguous. The CDR3 loop spans 13 amino acids. Trimming pared 7 bases from V and 0 bases from J, leaving 8 bases between. Germline V gene lookup returns CDR1 MNHEY and CDR2 SVGAGI. This chain's CDR3 is CASTSPSTDTQYF. DNA for the CDR3: TGTGCCAGCACCTCCCCAAGCACAGATACGCAGTATTTT.

The chain recombines TRBV5-1 with TRBJ2-3; no firm D call. The CDR3 contains 13 residues. Germline CDR1 is SGHRS and CDR2 is YFSETQ. The V gene lost 1 base and the J gene lost 5 bases, with 8 bases spanning the gap. The CDR3 DNA is TGCGCCAGCAGCTTGTTTTCCGAAGATACGCAGTATTTT. It is translated as CASSLFSEDTQYF.

The rearrangement joins TRBV9 to TRBJ2-2; the match to TRBD2 covers 9 bases. The CDR3 spans 16 residues. V shed 4 bases, J shed 1 base, and the junction held 5 bases outside the gene matches. The germline CDR1 and CDR2 sequences are SGDLS and YYNGEE. CDR3 region: CASSPQAGGNTGELFF. CDR3 nucleotides: TGTGCCAGCAGCCCCCAAGCGGGGGGGAACACCGGGGAGCTGTTTTTT.

This chain joins TRBV7-2 and TRBJ1-3; 7 bases match TRBD1. CDR1 and CDR2 from the germline V gene are SGHTA and FQGNSA. The CDR3 runs 15 residues. J gave up 2 bases and V 5 bases, and 6 bases lay outside the gene matches. CDR3 nucleotides: TGTGCCAGCAGCGCACGACAGGGACCTGGAAACACCATATATTTT. The encoded protein is CASSARQGPGNTIYF.

The chain employs TRBV6-1 and TRBJ2-2, with 9 bases lining up with TRBD2. Germline V gene data show CDR1 as MNHNS and CDR2 as SASEGT. Trimming at V came to 8 bases and at J to 6 bases, leaving 7 bases not matched to a gene. The CDR3 totals 14 residues. The CDR3 is CASDSGRLSGELFF. DNA for the CDR3: TGTGCCAGCGATAGCGGGAGACTCTCCGGGGAGCTGTTTTTT.

V gene TRBV6-4 combines with J gene TRBJ1-2; TRBD1 agrees at 12 bases. From germline, CDR1 is MRHNA and CDR2 SNTAGT. V trimming: 2 bases; J trimming: 5 bases; junction bases outside the gene matches: 6. The CDR3 runs 16 residues. CDR3 region: CASSDRPGQGAYGYTF. CDR3 sequence (DNA): TGTGCCAGCAGTGACCGACCGGGACAGGGGGCTTATGGCTACACCTTC.

This sequence joins TRBV19 and TRBJ1-5; weak D call: TRBD1 (6 bases). The CDR3 has 13 amino acids. Trimming stripped 5 bases from V and 6 bases from J, with 11 bases between. Germline values: CDR1 LNHDA, CDR2 SQIVND (reference sequence). The chain's CDR3 is CASSGRTVQPQHF. CDR3 bases: TGTGCCAGTAGTGGAAGGACAGTTCAGCCCCAGCATTTT.

V gene TRBV6-1 combines with J gene TRBJ1-1; a possible D gene is TRBD1 (5 bases). This CDR3 is 15 amino acids long. Per germline, CDR1 MNHNS and CDR2 SASEGT. With 0 bases removed from V and 5 bases from J, the gap between germline ends came to 13 bases. The CDR3 nucleotides read TGTGCCAGCAGTGAAGCGTCTCAGGGTGGAACTGAAGCTTTCTTT. Protein sequence: CASSEASQGGTEAFF.

In regard to this clone: One end of the junction does not line up with germline, which may come from a read error. The rearrangement uses TRBV19 and TRBJ2-7; TRBD1 aligns across 7 bases. Per the germline V gene, CDR1 is LNHDA and CDR2 is SQIVND (reference sequence). This CDR3 has 14 amino acids. CDR3 sequence reads: CASRSDRASYEQYF. The CDR3 nucleotides read TGTGCAAGTAGGTCCGACAGGGCATCCTACGAGCAGTACTTC. Based on the CDR3 plus reference TRBV19 and TRBJ2-7, the full variable domain is DGGITQSPKYLFRKEGQNVTLSCEQNLNHDAMYWYRQDPGQGLRLIYYSQIVNDFQKGDIAEGYSVSREKKESFPLTVTSAQKNPTAFYLCASRSDRASYEQYFGPGTRLTVT.

J is TRBJ2-1 and V is TRBV6-5, with D tentatively TRBD2 (6 bases). Looked up from germline, CDR1 is MNHEY and CDR2 is SVGAGI. V gave up 6 bases and J gave up 5 bases, with 17 bases separating them. This CDR3 has 15 amino acids. Here the CDR3 reads CASRPHGGLDNEQFF. DNA for the CDR3: TGTGCCAGCAGGCCCCACGGGGGTCTTGACAATGAGCAGTTCTTC.

The chain recombines TRBV6-1 with TRBJ2-5, with TRBD2 matching 7 bases. This CDR3 region has 14 residues. Germline lookup yields CDR1 MNHNS and CDR2 SASEGT. Unmatched junction bases numbered 3, after V lost 4 bases and J lost 1 base. CDR3 residues: CASSVGTTQETQYF. CDR3 nucleotide sequence: TGTGCCAGCAGTGTCGGGACTACCCAAGAGACCCAGTACTTC.

The gene calls are TRBV5-1 and TRBJ2-1, with TRBD1 matching 9 bases. The CDR3 sequence is 14 residues long. Germline V gene sequence: CDR1 SGHRS, CDR2 YFSETQ. V dropped 3 bases and J dropped 6; count of bases not matched to a gene: 4. The CDR3 coding sequence is TGCGCCAGCAGCTCCGGACAGGGGAGCAATGAGCAGTTCTTC. It codes for CASSSGQGSNEQFF.

The chain combines TRBV5-6 with TRBJ2-5; D remains ambiguous. V shed 4 bases and J shed 4 bases, with 11 bases lying between them. This CDR3 spans 13 amino acids. CDR1 is SGHDT and CDR2 is YYEEEE in the germline V gene. CDR3 residues: CASSPLPAETQYF. CDR3 DNA: TGTGCCAGCAGCCCCTTGCCCGCAGAGACCCAGTACTTC.

This chain connects TRBV5-1 to TRBJ2-1; 8 nucleotides match TRBD2. This CDR3 is built from 16 residues. Looked up from germline, CDR1 is SGHRS and CDR2 is YFSETQ. The J segment lost 0 bases and the V segment lost 4 bases, leaving 6 bases of the junction unmatched. The CDR3 is CASSPGGGGSYNEQFF. The DNA for the CDR3 is TGCGCCAGCAGCCCCGGGGGGGGCGGCTCCTACAATGAGCAGTTCTTC.

This chain connects TRBV27 to TRBJ2-2; TRBD2 might be the D (5 bases). Trimming removed 0 bases from V and 4 bases from J, with 12 bases in between. CDR3 size: 16 residues. From germline, CDR1 is MNHEY and CDR2 SMNVEV (reference sequence). CDR3 region: CASSLSGGLGTGELFF. Written as DNA, the CDR3 is TGTGCCAGCAGTTTATCAGGAGGACTGGGCACCGGGGAGCTGTTTTTT.

This rearrangement joins TRBV6-5 to TRBJ1-4; 7 bases line up with TRBD1. Germline V gene sequence: CDR1 MNHEY, CDR2 SVGAGI. The CDR3 totals 14 residues. V was clipped by 5 bases and J by 5 bases; unmatched bases: 5. CDR3 nucleotides: TGTGCCAGCAGTCCTGGGGACAGAAATGAAAAACTGTTTTTT. Encoded protein: CASSPGDRNEKLFF.

V and J are TRBV18 and TRBJ2-5; the D gene is possibly TRBD2 (6 bases). Germline CDR1 reads KGHSH; CDR2 reads LQKENI. Deletions cut 2 bases from V and 2 bases from J, with 18 bases between. The CDR3 has 17 residues. DNA of the CDR3: TGTGCCAGCTCACCAAGTCTCAAGGCGAGCGGGCAAGAGACCCAGTACTTC. Translating gives CASSPSLKASGQETQYF.

This sequence joins TRBV27 and TRBJ1-1; D is uncertain. V was pared by 0 bases and J by 1 base, with 9 bases between. The germline CDR1 and CDR2 sequences are MNHEY and SMNVEV (reference sequence). The CDR3 length is 15 residues. CDR3 loop: CASSLSGLGNTEAFF. The DNA of the CDR3 is TGTGCCAGCAGTTTATCGGGGTTAGGGAACACTGAAGCTTTCTTT.